This entry is about one T cell receptor (beta chain). This record comes from a study of blood T cell repertoires in COVID-19. Study background: Researchers got acute and convalescent COVID-19 samples from the United States, Italy and Spain. PBMCs, B-cell-depleted T cells, or T cells provided the cDNA or gDNA that made up the material.

Per germline, CDR1 SGHTA and CDR2 FQGTGA. V was pared by 2 bases and J by 5 bases, with 2 bases of the junction left unmatched. CDR3 length: 14 amino acids. Libraries were prepared by immunoSEQ multiplex PCR; TCRdb keeps only in-frame clonotypes and omits some of them. The data show roughly 250,000 clones, approximately 90% seen once. The sequence was collected from a woman aged 40 to 50 with acute or convalescent COVID-19. V gene TRBV7-3 combines with J gene TRBJ2-3; 9 nucleotides agree with TRBD1. Sequenced sample: peripheral blood. For the CDR3, the DNA is TGTGCCAGCAGCTTAGGGACAGGGCAAGATACGCAGTATTTT. Translated: CASSLGTGQDTQYF.